The following is a T cell receptor beta chain sequence with its context. Antigen: not known. Trimming took off 3 bases at V and 4 bases at J, with 2 bases between the two ends. The germline gives CDR1 SGDLS, CDR2 YYNGEE. The CDR3 length is 12 residues. The sample comes from a study of glioma-infiltrating T cells. Study-level findings and limits: Non-neoplastic patients had below-expected tissue-blood divergence, while all gliomas exceeded expectation. CDR3 overlap between tissue and blood was very small.

TCR alpha and beta CDR3 regions were amplified from RNA using iRepertoire nested multiplex PCR. One-step reverse transcription and amplification started from approximately 100-400 ng of tissue mRNA or PBMC total RNA. Each CDR3 protein is one row after TCRdb ran MiXCR on the multiplex PCR reads. Of over 90,000 distinct CDR3 sequences in the sample, about 28% were seen once. This chain links TRBV9 with TRBJ1-6; D unclear. The clonotype originates from a human donor with low-grade glioma or glioblastoma, undergoing nonglioma brain surgery, or in good health (not recorded which). Sequenced sample: glioma tissue, nonneoplastic brain tissue, or PBMCs (not recorded which). In DNA, the CDR3 is TGTGCCAGCAGCGATTATAATTCACCCCTCCACTTT. Protein product: CASSDYNSPLHF.